Here is one T cell receptor beta chain with its context. Its target is unknown. In this CDR3 the conserved last residue, phenylalanine or tryptophan, is missing, so a read error is likely. This sample's RNA came from whole unsorted tissue. More than 3 cm separated this lung sample from the edge of the tumor. The ends were cut back, 4 bases at V and 3 bases at J, with 18 bases in the middle. There are 15 residues in the CDR3. Germline assignment: CDR1 SQVTM and CDR2 ANQGSEA. This specimen belongs to a study of tumor and adjacent non-tumor tissue in lung cancer. Study information: Patients were aged roughly 30 to 76, ten or so men and roughly five women, stage I to III.

Broader study findings: Normal lung showed higher cumulative top 100 clone frequency than tumor. TCR diversity was significantly greater in tumor than normal lung tissue.

Three rounds of nested PCR, following a modified ARM-PCR protocol, produced the TCRbeta library. Each CDR3 protein is one row after TCRdb ran MiXCR on the multiplex PCR reads. The sample lists some 80,000 distinct CDR3 sequences, just over 75% occurring once. Sequences were obtained from distant non-tumor lung tissue. This clonotype was obtained from a man between 65 and 85 years old with non-small cell lung cancer. The gene calls are TRBV29-1 and TRBJ1-2; D is ambiguous. CDR3 loop: CSVGRVADPYYGYTL. In nucleotides, the CDR3 is TGCAGCGTTGGGAGGGTGGCGGACCCATACTATGGCTACACCTTA.